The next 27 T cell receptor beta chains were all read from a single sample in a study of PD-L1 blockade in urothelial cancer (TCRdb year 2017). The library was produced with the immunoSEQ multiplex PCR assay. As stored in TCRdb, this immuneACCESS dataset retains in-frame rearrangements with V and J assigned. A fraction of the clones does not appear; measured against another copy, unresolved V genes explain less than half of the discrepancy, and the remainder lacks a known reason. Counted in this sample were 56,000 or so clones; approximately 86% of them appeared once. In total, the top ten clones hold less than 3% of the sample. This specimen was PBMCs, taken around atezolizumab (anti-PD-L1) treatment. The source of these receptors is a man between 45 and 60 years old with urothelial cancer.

CDR3 amino acids: CASSRRREGLHEQFF. The CDR3 bases are TGTGCCAGCAGCCGTCGGCGGGAGGGCCTCCATGAGCAGTTCTTC. The V and J genes are TRBV11-3 and TRBJ2-1, with 9 bases that match TRBD2. The CDR3 is 15 amino acids. Germline V gene data show CDR1 as SGHNT and CDR2 as YENEEA. V lost 5 bases and J lost 8; bases outside the gene matches: 10.

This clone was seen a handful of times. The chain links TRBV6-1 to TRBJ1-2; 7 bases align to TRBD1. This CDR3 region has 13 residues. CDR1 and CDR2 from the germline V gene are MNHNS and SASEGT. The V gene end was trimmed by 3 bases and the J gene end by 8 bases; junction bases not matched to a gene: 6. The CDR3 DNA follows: TGTGCCAGCAGTGATTCGACAGGGACGGGCTACACCTTC. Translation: CASSDSTGTGYTF.

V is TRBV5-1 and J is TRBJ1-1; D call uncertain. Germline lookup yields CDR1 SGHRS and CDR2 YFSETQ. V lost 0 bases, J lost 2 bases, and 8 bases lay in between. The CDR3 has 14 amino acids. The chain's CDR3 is CASSLDGYNTEAFF. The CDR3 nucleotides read TGCGCCAGCAGCTTGGACGGTTATAACACTGAAGCTTTCTTT.

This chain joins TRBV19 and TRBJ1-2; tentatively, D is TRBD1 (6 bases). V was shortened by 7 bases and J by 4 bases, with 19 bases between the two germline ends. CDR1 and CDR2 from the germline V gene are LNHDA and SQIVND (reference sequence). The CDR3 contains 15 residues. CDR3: CASTPGGAPGYGYTF. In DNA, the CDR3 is TGTGCCAGTACCCCGGGGGGGGCCCCAGGCTATGGCTACACCTTC.

CDR3 residues: CASSAGTGGLRGYTF. The CDR3 DNA follows: TGTGCCAGCAGTGCCGGGACAGGGGGCCTACGGGGCTACACCTTC. The rearrangement links TRBV6-1 to TRBJ1-2, with TRBD1 matching over 12 bases. V lost 4 bases and J lost 8; bases outside the gene matches: 8. The CDR3 has 15 residues. CDR1 and CDR2 (germline): MNHNS, SASEGT.

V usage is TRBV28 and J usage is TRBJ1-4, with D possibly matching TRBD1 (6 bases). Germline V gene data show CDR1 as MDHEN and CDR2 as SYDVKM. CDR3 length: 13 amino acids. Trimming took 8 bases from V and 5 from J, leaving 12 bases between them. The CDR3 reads CASQGGANEKLFF. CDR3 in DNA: TGTGCCAGCCAAGGGGGGGCGAATGAAAAACTGTTTTTT.

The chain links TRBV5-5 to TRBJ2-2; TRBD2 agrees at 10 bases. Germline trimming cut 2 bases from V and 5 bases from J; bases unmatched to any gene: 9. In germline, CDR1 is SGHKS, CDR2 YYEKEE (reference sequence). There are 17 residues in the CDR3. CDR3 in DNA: TGTGCCAGCAGCTTAACTAGCGGGACCACGCGGACCGGGGAGCTGTTTTTT. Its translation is CASSLTSGTTRTGELFF.

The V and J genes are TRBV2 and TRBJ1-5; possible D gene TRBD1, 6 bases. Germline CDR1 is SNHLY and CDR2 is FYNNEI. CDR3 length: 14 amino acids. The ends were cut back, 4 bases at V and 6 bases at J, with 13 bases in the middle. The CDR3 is CASSGPGVPQPQHF. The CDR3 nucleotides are TGTGCCAGCAGTGGACCAGGGGTCCCTCAGCCCCAGCATTTT. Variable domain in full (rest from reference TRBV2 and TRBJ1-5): EPEVTQTPSHQVTQMGQEVILRCVPISNHLYFYWYRQILGQKVEFLVSFYNNEISEKSEIFDDQFSVERPDGSNFTLKIRSTKLEDSAMYFCASSGPGVPQPQHFGDGTRLSIL.

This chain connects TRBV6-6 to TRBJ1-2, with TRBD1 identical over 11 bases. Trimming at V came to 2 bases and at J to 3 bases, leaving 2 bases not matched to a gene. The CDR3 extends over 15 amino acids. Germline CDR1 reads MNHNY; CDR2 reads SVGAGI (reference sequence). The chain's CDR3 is CASSYTGQGDYGYTF. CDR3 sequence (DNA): TGTGCCAGCAGTTACACGGGACAGGGGGACTATGGCTACACCTTC.

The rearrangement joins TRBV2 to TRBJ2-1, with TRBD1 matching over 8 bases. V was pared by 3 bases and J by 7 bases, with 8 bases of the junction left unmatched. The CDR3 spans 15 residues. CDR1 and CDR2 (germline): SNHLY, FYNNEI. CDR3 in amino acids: CASSENRGRLNEQFF. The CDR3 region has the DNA TGTGCCAGCAGTGAGAACAGGGGGAGGTTGAATGAGCAGTTCTTC.

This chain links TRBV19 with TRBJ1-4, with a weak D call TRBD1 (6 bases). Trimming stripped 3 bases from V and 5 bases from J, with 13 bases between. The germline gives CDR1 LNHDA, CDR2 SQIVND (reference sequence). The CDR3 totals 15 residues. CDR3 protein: CASSIATGGNEKLFF. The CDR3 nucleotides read TGTGCCAGTAGTATTGCGACAGGCGGAAATGAAAAACTGTTTTTT.

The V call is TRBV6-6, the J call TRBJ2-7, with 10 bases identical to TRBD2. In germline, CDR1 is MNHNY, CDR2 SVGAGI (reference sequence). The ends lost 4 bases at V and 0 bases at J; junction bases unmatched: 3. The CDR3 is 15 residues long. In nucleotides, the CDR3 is TGTGCCAGCAGTTGGACTAGCGGCAGCTCCTACGAGCAGTACTTC. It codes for CASSWTSGSSYEQYF.

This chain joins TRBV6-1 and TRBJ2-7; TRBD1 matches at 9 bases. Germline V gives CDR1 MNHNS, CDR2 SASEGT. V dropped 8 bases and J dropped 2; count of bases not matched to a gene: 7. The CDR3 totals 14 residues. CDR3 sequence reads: CASVGDREAYEQYF. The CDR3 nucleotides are TGTGCCAGCGTAGGGGACAGGGAAGCCTACGAGCAGTACTTC.

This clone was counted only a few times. CDR3 loop: CSARTGLGYTF. The CDR3, as DNA: TGCAGTGCTAGGACAGGGTTAGGCTACACCTTC. The chain links TRBV20-1 to TRBJ1-2; 7 bases are shared with TRBD1. The CDR3 is 11 amino acids. Germline V lookup: CDR1 DFQATT, CDR2 SNEGSKA (reference sequence). The V gene end was trimmed by 3 bases and the J gene end by 8 bases; junction bases not matched to a gene: 3.

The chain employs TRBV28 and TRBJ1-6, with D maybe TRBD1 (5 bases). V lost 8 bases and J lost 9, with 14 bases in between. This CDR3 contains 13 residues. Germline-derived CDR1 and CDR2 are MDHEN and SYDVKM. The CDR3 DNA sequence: TGTGCCAGCCGGGGCGGGGGGAGTTCACCCCTCCACTTT. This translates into CASRGGGSSPLHF. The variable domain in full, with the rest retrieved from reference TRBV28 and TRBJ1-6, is DVKVTQSSRYLVKRTGEKVFLECVQDMDHENMFWYRQDPGLGLRLIYFSYDVKMKEKGDIPEGYSVSREKKERFSLILESASTNQTSMYLCASRGGGSSPLHFGNGTRLTVT.

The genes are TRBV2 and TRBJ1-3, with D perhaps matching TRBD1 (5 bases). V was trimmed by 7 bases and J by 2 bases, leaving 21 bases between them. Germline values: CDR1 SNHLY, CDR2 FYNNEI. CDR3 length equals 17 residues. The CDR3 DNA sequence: TGTGCCAGCACCTTCACCCCGACGGACATGGCTGGAAACACCATATATTTT. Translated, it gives CASTFTPTDMAGNTIYF.

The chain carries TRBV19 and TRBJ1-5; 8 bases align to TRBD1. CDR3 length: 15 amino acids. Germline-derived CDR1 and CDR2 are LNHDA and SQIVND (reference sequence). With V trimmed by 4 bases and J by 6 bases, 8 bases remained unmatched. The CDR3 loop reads CASSTGQGRFQPQHF. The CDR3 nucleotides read TGTGCCAGTAGTACCGGACAGGGTAGGTTTCAGCCCCAGCATTTT. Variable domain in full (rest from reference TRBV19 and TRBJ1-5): DGGITQSPKYLFRKEGQNVTLSCEQNLNHDAMYWYRQDPGQGLRLIYYSQIVNDFQKGDIAEGYSVSREKKESFPLTVTSAQKNPTAFYLCASSTGQGRFQPQHFGDGTRLSIL.

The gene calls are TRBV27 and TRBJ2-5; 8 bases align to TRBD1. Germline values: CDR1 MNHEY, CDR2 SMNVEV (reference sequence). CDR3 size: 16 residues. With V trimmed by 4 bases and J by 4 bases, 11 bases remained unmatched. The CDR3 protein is CASSSLSRGRRETQYF. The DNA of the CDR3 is TGTGCCAGCAGTTCCCTCAGCAGGGGGCGGCGAGAGACCCAGTACTTC.

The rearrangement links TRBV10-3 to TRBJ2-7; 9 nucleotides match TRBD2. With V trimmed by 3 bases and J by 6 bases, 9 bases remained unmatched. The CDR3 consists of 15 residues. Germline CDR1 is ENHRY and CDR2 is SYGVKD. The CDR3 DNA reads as TGTGCCATCAGTGAAAGTGAGGCGGGAGGGGCCGAGCAGTACTTC. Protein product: CAISESEAGGAEQYF.

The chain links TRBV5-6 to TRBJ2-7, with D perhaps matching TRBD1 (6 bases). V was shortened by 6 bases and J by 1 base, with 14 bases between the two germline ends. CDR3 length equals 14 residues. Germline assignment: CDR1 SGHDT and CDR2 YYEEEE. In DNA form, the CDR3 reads TGTGCCAGCACTCGAGGGACAAATTCCTACGAGCAGTACTTC. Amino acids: CASTRGTNSYEQYF.

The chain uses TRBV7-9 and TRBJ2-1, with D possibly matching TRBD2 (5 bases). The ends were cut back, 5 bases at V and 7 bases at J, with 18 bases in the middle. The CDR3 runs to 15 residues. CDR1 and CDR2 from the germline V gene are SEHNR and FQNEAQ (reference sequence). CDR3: CASSPRNGILNEQFF. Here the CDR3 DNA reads TGTGCCAGCAGCCCGAGGAACGGGATACTTAATGAGCAGTTCTTC.

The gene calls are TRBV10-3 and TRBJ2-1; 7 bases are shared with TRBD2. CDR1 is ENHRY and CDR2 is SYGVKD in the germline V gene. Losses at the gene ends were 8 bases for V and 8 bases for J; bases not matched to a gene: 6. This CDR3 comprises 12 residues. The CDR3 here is CAIWGGAYEQFF. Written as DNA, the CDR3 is TGTGCCATCTGGGGGGGAGCATATGAGCAGTTCTTC.

In DNA form, the CDR3 reads TGCGCCAGCAGTGAGTCCGGACTAGCGGGAGGGCCGTTCAATGAGCAGTTCTTC. Its protein product is CASSESGLAGGPFNEQFF. The chain is built from TRBV10-2 and TRBJ2-1, with 15 nucleotides matching TRBD2. From germline, CDR1 is WSHSY and CDR2 SAAADI. Germline trimming cut 0 bases from V and 6 bases from J; bases unmatched to any gene: 6. The CDR3 extends over 18 amino acids.

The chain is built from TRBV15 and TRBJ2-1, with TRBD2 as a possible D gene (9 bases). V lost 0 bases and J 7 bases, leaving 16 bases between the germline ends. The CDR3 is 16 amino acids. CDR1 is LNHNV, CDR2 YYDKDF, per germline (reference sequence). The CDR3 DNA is TGTGCCACCAGCAGAGACAGGGGGCGGGGGGGGAATGAGCAGTTCTTC. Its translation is CATSRDRGRGGNEQFF. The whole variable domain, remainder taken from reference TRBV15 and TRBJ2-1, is DAMVIQNPRYQVTQFGKPVTLSCSQTLNHNVMYWYQQKSSQAPKLLFHYYDKDFNNEADTPDNFQSRRPNTSFCFLDIRSPGLGDTAMYLCATSRDRGRGGNEQFFGPGTRLTVL.

For the CDR3, the DNA is TGTGCCAGCAGCGCAGGACAGGGGGTATACGAGCAGTACTTC. Protein sequence: CASSAGQGVYEQYF. The rearrangement joins TRBV7-8 to TRBJ2-7, with 10 bases that match TRBD1. Trimming removed 5 bases from V and 4 bases from J; junction bases left unmatched: 5. Germline V lookup: CDR1 SGHVS, CDR2 FQNEAQ. The CDR3 sequence is 14 residues long.

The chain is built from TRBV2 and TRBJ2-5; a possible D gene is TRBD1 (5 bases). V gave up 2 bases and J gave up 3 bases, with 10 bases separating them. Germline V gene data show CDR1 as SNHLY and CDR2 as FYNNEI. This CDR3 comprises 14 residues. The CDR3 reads CASSEYRQKETQYF. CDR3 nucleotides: TGTGCCAGCAGTGAATACAGACAGAAAGAGACCCAGTACTTC.

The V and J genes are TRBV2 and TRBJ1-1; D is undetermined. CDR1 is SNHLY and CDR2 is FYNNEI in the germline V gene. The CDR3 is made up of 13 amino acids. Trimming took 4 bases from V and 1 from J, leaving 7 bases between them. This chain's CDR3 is CASSGRGNTEAFF. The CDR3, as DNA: TGTGCCAGCAGTGGACGAGGGAACACTGAAGCTTTCTTT.